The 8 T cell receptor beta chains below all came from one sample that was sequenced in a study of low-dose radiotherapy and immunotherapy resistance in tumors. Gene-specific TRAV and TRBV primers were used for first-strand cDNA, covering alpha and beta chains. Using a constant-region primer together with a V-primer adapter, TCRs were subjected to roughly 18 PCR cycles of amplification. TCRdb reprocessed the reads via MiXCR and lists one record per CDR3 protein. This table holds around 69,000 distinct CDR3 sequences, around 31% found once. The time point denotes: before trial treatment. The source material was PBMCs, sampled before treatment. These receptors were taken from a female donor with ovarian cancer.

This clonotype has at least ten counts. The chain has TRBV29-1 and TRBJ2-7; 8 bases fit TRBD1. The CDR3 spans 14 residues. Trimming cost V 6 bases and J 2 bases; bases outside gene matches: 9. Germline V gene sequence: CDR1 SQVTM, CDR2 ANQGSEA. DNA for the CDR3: TGCAGCGTCACGAGACAGGGGAGCACCTACGAGCAGTACTTC. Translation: CSVTRQGSTYEQYF.

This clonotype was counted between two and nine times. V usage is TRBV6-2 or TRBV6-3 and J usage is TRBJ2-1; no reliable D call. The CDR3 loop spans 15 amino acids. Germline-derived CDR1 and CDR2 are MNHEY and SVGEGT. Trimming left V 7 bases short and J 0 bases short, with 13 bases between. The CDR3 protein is CASTPRRSSYNEQFF. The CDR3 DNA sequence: TGTGCCAGCACCCCCCGCCGAAGCTCCTACAATGAGCAGTTCTTC.

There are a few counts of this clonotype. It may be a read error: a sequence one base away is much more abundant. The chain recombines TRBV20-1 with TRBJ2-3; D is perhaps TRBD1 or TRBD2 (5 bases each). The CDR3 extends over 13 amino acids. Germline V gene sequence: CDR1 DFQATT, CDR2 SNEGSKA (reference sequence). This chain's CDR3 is CSAGGSSTGTQYF. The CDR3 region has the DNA TGCAGTGCTGGTGGATCTAGCACAGGTACGCAGTATTTT.

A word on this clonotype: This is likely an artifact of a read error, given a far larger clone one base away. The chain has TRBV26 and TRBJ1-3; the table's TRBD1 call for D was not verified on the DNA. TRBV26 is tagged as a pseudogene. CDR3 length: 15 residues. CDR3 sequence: CASCVDRAAGNTIYF. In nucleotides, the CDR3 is TGTGCCAGCTGTGTGGACCGGGCGGCTGGAAACACCATATATTTT.

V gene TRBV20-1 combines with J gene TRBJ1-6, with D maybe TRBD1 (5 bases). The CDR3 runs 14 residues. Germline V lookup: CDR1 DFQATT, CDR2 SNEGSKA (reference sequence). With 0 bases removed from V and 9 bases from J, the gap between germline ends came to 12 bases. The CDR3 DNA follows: TGCAGTGCTAGAGATCAGGGTTTGACTTCACCCCTCCACTTT. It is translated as CSARDQGLTSPLHF.

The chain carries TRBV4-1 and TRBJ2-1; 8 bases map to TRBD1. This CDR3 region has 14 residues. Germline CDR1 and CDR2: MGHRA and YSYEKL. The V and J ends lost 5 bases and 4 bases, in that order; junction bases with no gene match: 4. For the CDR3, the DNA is TGCGCCAGCAGCGCACGGACAGGGTACAATGAGCAGTTCTTC. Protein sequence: CASSARTGYNEQFF.

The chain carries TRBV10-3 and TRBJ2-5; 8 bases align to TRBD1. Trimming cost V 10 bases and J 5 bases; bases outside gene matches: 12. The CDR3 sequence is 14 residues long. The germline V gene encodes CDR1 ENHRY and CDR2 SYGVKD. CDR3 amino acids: CASRRDRSEETQYF. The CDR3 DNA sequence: TGTGCCAGCCGCCGGGACAGGTCCGAGGAGACCCAGTACTTC.

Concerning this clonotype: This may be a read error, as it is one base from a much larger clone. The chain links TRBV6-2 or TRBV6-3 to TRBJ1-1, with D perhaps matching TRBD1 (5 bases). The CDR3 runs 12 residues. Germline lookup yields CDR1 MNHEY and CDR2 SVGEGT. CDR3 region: CATSRADKRAFF. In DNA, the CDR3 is TGTGCCACCAGTCGGGCGGACAAGAGGGCTTTCTTT.